The T cell receptor (beta chain) under discussion was sequenced for a study of PD-1 blockade in classical Hodgkin lymphoma. Regarding the study as a whole: Possibly reflecting disease activity or prior therapy, repertoire differences have causes that remain undefined. Only CD4+ TCR diversity, not CD8+, had risen significantly by C4D1.

V was clipped by 2 bases and J by 2 bases; unmatched bases: 3. CDR3 size: 15 residues. In germline, CDR1 is SEHNR, CDR2 FQNEAQ (reference sequence). Notes on this clone: Its antigen is unidentified. Other DNA sequences from this sample encode an identical CDR3 as well.

Autologous stem cell transplantation was followed by relapse in every patient, and brentuximab vedotin exposure varied. Repertoires were generated with immunoSEQ multiplex PCR, while TCRdb's copy carries only in-frame clones and drops some. This sample has 9,500 to 13,000 clones, with over 70% found just once. The chain carries TRBV7-9 and TRBJ2-1; 7 nucleotides line up with TRBD1. The sample was peripheral blood mononuclear cells (PBMCs), taken at baseline. The TCR comes from a human donor with classical Hodgkin lymphoma. The CDR3 DNA is TGTGCCAGCAGCTTATCAGGGGGTCCCTACAATGAGCAGTTCTTC. Amino acids: CASSLSGGPYNEQFF.